The 23 T cell receptor beta chains in this list originate from one sample, sequenced in a study of metastatic and nonmetastatic thyroid tumors (TCRdb year 2020). Libraries were prepared through PCR. These reads were obtained on an Illumina HiSeq 4000. The raw public data were reprocessed by TCRdb itself: fastp quality trimming at Q25, MiXCR clonotype calling, in-frame beta chains only. The sample records roughly 10,000 clones, approximately 22% of which are singletons. The ten largest clones capture approximately 16% of the sample. None of the patients had been given any treatment before thyroid surgery. Sequenced sample: adjacent normal tissue. The origin of the receptors is a female donor with papillary thyroid cancer or a benign thyroid nodule (not recorded which). Some clones in this sample may be carry-over from other donors' samples.

This clone was seen more than once but under ten times. V is TRBV6-1 and J is TRBJ2-3; unclear D gene. This CDR3 region has 13 residues. CDR1 and CDR2 from the germline V gene are MNHNS and SASEGT. V lost 4 bases to trimming and J lost 2 bases, with 7 bases between them. The CDR3 region has the DNA TGTGCCAGCAGTGTGGAGAACACAGATACGCAGTATTTT. Amino acids: CASSVENTDTQYF.

This clone was observed at least ten times. This chain joins TRBV10-3 and TRBJ2-3; weak D call: TRBD1 (6 bases). The germline CDR1 and CDR2 sequences are ENHRY and SYGVKD. This CDR3 is built from 15 residues. V shed 2 bases and J shed 2 bases, with 11 bases lying between them. This chain's CDR3 is CAISEEGTHTDTQYF. CDR3 DNA sequence: TGTGCCATCAGTGAGGAAGGGACACACACAGATACGCAGTATTTT.

This clone was counted between two and nine times. The chain is built from TRBV2 and TRBJ2-2, with D unresolved. Germline V gives CDR1 SNHLY, CDR2 FYNNEI. The length of the CDR3 is 11 residues. Between the trimmed V and J ends, which lost 7 bases and 10 bases, there was a span of 10 bases. The CDR3 is CASTGAVELFF. CDR3 DNA: TGTGCCAGCACGGGTGCCGTGGAGCTGTTTTTT.

This clone was counted at least ten times. Just one base apart from a much larger clone, this may be a read error. This chain links TRBV15 with TRBJ2-5; TRBD2 matches 13 bases. The germline V gene has CDR1 LNHNV and CDR2 YYDKDF (reference sequence). The CDR3 spans 16 residues. J was trimmed by 7 bases and V by 5 bases; bases with no gene match: 10. DNA for the CDR3: TGTGCCACCAGCGGAAGACTAGCGGGAGGATGTTCGACCCAGTACTTC. Its translation is CATSGRLAGGCSTQYF.

This clone was picked up many times. This chain uses TRBV12-3 or TRBV12-4 with TRBJ2-7, with TRBD1 matching over 9 bases. V trimming: 4 bases; J trimming: 7 bases; junction bases outside the gene matches: 2. This CDR3 spans 12 amino acids. The CDR3 sequence: CASSYRGLEQYF. DNA of the CDR3: TGTGCCAGCAGTTACAGGGGGCTTGAGCAGTACTTC.

This clone was counted many times. This chain joins TRBV9 and TRBJ2-7; 8 nucleotides line up with TRBD1. V was clipped by 4 bases and J by 5 bases; unmatched bases: 17. Per germline, CDR1 SGDLS and CDR2 YYNGEE. This CDR3 spans 17 amino acids. The CDR3, as DNA: TGTGCCAGCAGCCCGAGGACAAAGACAGGGGCTCTGGACGAGCAGTACTTC. This sequence encodes CASSPRTKTGALDEQYF. The full variable domain, its missing parts supplied by reference TRBV9 and TRBJ2-7, is DSGVTQTPKHLITATGQRVTLRCSPRSGDLSVYWYQQSLDQGLQFLIQYYNGEERAKGNILERFSAQQFPDLHSELNLSSLELGDSALYFCASSPRTKTGALDEQYFGPGTRLTVT.

The J gene is TRBJ2-7, the V gene TRBV20-1; weak D call: TRBD2 (5 bases). V lost 0 bases and J lost 2, with 26 bases in between. The CDR3 length is 19 residues. Germline V gene data show CDR1 as DFQATT and CDR2 as SNEGSKA (reference sequence). In DNA form, the CDR3 reads TGCAGTGCTAGAGATACGGGTCTGGCTGTGACTACGAAGACCTACGAGCAGTACTTC. The encoded protein is CSARDTGLAVTTKTYEQYF.

There are many counts of this clone. The chain couples TRBV18 to TRBJ1-4; D gene unclear. The germline CDR1 and CDR2 sequences are KGHSH and LQKENI. The CDR3 spans 14 residues. Trimming pared 1 base from V and 0 bases from J, leaving 3 bases between. Here the CDR3 reads CASSPRATNEKLFF. CDR3 DNA sequence: TGTGCCAGCTCACCACGGGCAACTAATGAAAAACTGTTTTTT.

This chain uses TRBV6-2 or TRBV6-3 with TRBJ1-4; no definite D call. Deletions cut 0 bases from V and 8 bases from J, with 7 bases between. The CDR3 totals 13 residues. The germline V gene has CDR1 MNHEY and CDR2 SVGEGT. The CDR3 loop is CASSYSSQEKLFF. In nucleotides, the CDR3 is TGTGCCAGCAGTTACTCGAGCCAGGAAAAACTGTTTTTT.

The V and J genes are TRBV7-3 and TRBJ2-1; D call uncertain. From germline, CDR1 is SGHTA and CDR2 FQGTGA. V was cut by 0 bases and J by 3 bases, with 3 bases left in between. The CDR3 covers 13 residues. CDR3 nucleotides: TGTGCCAGCAGCTTAACAGGCTACAATGAGCAGTTCTTC. This gives the protein CASSLTGYNEQFF.

This clone is medium-sized in the sample. V is TRBV6-5 and J is TRBJ1-2; a possible D gene is TRBD1 (5 bases). CDR3 length: 16 amino acids. Germline V gene data show CDR1 as MNHEY and CDR2 as SVGAGI. V gave up 0 bases and J gave up 7 bases, with 18 bases separating them. The CDR3 nucleotides read TGTGCCAGCAGTTACTCCCCCCGGAGGAGGGGATCTGGCTACACCTTC. Its translation: CASSYSPRRRGSGYTF.

This clone was counted many times. The chain is built from TRBV3-1 and TRBJ1-2; D gene ambiguous. V lost 1 base to trimming and J lost 8 bases, with 8 bases between them. CDR1 is LGHDT and CDR2 is YNNKEL in the germline V gene (reference sequence). This CDR3 is 12 amino acids long. CDR3 loop: CASSQAPGGYTF. The DNA for the CDR3 is TGTGCCAGCAGCCAAGCCCCGGGGGGCTACACCTTC. Full variable domain (rest looked up from reference TRBV3-1 and TRBJ1-2): DTAVSQTPKYLVTQMGNDKSIKCEQNLGHDTMYWYKQDSKKFLKIMFSYNNKELIINETVPNRFSPKSPDKAHLNLHINSLELGDSAVYFCASSQAPGGYTFGSGTRLTVV.

This clone is medium-sized within its sample. The gene calls are TRBV20-1 and TRBJ1-2; D unclear. CDR1 is DFQATT, CDR2 SNEGSKA, per germline (reference sequence). With 6 bases removed from V and 5 bases from J, the gap between germline ends came to 4 bases. The CDR3 spans 9 residues. Here the CDR3 DNA reads TGCAGTGCCTTATATGGCTACACCTTC. The encoded protein is CSALYGYTF.

This clone was counted between two and nine times. The gene calls are TRBV6-5 and TRBJ2-3; D unresolved. Trimming stripped 2 bases from V and 4 bases from J, with 7 bases between. This CDR3 has 13 residues. Germline V CDR1 and CDR2: MNHEY, SVGAGI. The CDR3 nucleotides are TGTGCCAGCAGTTACCGTGGCGCAGATACGCAGTATTTT. Translating it yields CASSYRGADTQYF.

To note about this clone: An end of the junction does not agree with germline; a read error may underlie this. The chain employs TRBV19 and TRBJ1-2, with D perhaps matching TRBD1 (6 bases). The CDR3 runs to 16 residues. From germline, CDR1 is LNHDA and CDR2 SQIVND (reference sequence). In DNA form, the CDR3 reads TGTGCCAGTAGTCCCCCCTTCGGGGGCCGGTGGAATGGCCACACCTTC. This sequence encodes CASSPPFGGRWNGHTF.

This clone was recorded at least ten times. The J gene is TRBJ2-2, the V gene TRBV5-1; no definite D call. The CDR3 loop spans 16 amino acids. CDR1 is SGHRS, CDR2 YFSETQ, per germline. Trimming shortened V by 5 bases and J by 5 bases, and 19 bases separated the two germline ends. The CDR3: CASRESRTDQTGELFF. CDR3 DNA: TGCGCCAGCAGGGAATCAAGGACGGACCAGACCGGGGAGCTGTTTTTT. The variable domain in full, with the rest retrieved from reference TRBV5-1 and TRBJ2-2, is KAGVTQTPRYLIKTRGQQVTLSCSPISGHRSVSWYQQTPGQGLQFLFEYFSETQRNKGNFPGRFSGRQFSNSRSEMNVSTLELGDSALYLCASRESRTDQTGELFFGEGSRLTVL.

This clone has ten or more counts. CDR3 sequence: CASSLDAARPLHF. CDR3 nucleotide sequence: TGTGCCAGCAGCTTAGATGCGGCCAGACCCCTCCACTTT. The chain combines TRBV7-9 with TRBJ1-6; D unresolved. This CDR3 region has 13 residues. V was cut by 1 base and J by 12 bases, with 10 bases left in between. CDR1 is SEHNR and CDR2 is FQNEAQ in the germline V gene (reference sequence).

The table lists this clone with a few counts. The J gene is TRBJ2-7, the V gene TRBV28; no clear D. Germline V gives CDR1 MDHEN, CDR2 SYDVKM. The V gene lost 5 bases and the J gene lost 6 bases, with 17 bases spanning the gap. The CDR3 totals 14 residues. The CDR3 sequence: CASSRSDGVGEQYF. Written as DNA, the CDR3 is TGTGCCAGCAGTCGCAGTGACGGTGTCGGCGAGCAGTACTTC.

CDR3 DNA sequence: TGCAGTGCTAGTTTCCTGACATATCATGAGCAGTTCTTC. It translates to CSASFLTYHEQFF. The chain employs TRBV20-1 and TRBJ2-1; no definite D call. The germline V and J ends were trimmed by 3 bases and 8 bases, with 14 bases remaining between them. Per germline, CDR1 DFQATT and CDR2 SNEGSKA (reference sequence). The CDR3 runs 13 residues.

The rearrangement joins TRBV27 to TRBJ1-5; the D is unclear. Germline lookup yields CDR1 MNHEY and CDR2 SMNVEV (reference sequence). V dropped 3 bases and J dropped 2 bases, with 14 bases sitting between them. The CDR3 totals 16 residues. CDR3 DNA sequence: TGTGCCAGCAGTTTGACGGCAACTTATGGCAATCAGCCCCAGCATTTT. Translation: CASSLTATYGNQPQHF.

The table lists this clone with a few counts. The CDR3 protein is CASSLEIYGYTF. CDR3 nucleotide sequence: TGTGCCAGCAGCTTAGAGATCTATGGCTACACCTTC. The chain employs TRBV7-9 and TRBJ1-2, with D uncertain. Per the germline V gene, CDR1 is SEHNR and CDR2 is FQNEAQ (reference sequence). The CDR3 runs 12 residues. Trimming removed 1 base from V and 4 bases from J, with 4 bases in between.

This clone is judged medium-sized (0.01 to 0.1%). The chain carries TRBV27 and TRBJ2-7; TRBD2 matches at 8 bases. The V gene's germline CDR1 is MNHEY and CDR2 SMNVEV (reference sequence). Trimming took 2 bases from V and 0 from J; bases not matched to a gene: 12. The CDR3 runs 18 residues. CDR3 sequence (DNA): TGTGCCAGCAGTTTAAAAATCCCCCGGGGGGGGAGCTCCTACGAGCAGTACTTC. Residues: CASSLKIPRGGSSYEQYF.

A note on this clone: Mismatch with germline at one junction end may stem from a read error. The chain is built from TRBV20-1 and TRBJ1-5, with 8 bases fitting TRBD1. CDR1 is DFQATT and CDR2 is SNEGSKA in the germline V gene (reference sequence). This CDR3 contains 16 residues. The CDR3 DNA reads as TGCAGTGCTAGGACATTTCAGGGGGCGCATGATCAGTCCCAGCATTTT. This translates into CSARTFQGAHDQSQHF.